The 27 T cell receptor beta chains below all came from one sample that was sequenced in a study of PD-L1 blockade in urothelial cancer. The table came from immunoSEQ multiplex PCR; TCRdb's copy has only in-frame clones and leaves some out. The table has approximately 20,000 clones, about 93% seen once. Documented time point: peripheral blood 6 weeks after treatment start. This specimen was PBMCs, taken around atezolizumab (anti-PD-L1) treatment. The receptors shown here come from an older woman with urothelial cancer.

V and J are TRBV7-9 and TRBJ1-4, with TRBD1 matching 11 bases. The CDR3 extends over 16 amino acids. Germline V gene sequence: CDR1 SEHNR, CDR2 FQNEAQ (reference sequence). After removal of 1 base from V and 7 bases from J, the junction contained 5 bases not matched to a gene. Written as DNA, the CDR3 is TGTGCCAGCAGCTTAGAGCCGGGACAGGGGGTTGAAAAACTGTTTTTT. Amino acids: CASSLEPGQGVEKLFF.

In this sample, this clone turned up once. The chain employs TRBV6-5 and TRBJ2-5, with a possible D match to TRBD2 (5 bases). Germline V CDR1 and CDR2: MNHEY, SVGAGI. This CDR3 has 15 amino acids. The ends were cut back, 4 bases at V and 4 bases at J, with 16 bases in the middle. CDR3 region: CASSFGVGVPETQYF. CDR3 coding DNA: TGTGCCAGCAGTTTCGGGGTCGGGGTACCAGAGACCCAGTACTTC.

The chain has TRBV19 and TRBJ1-1; 8 bases line up with TRBD1. This CDR3 has 17 amino acids. After removal of 1 base from V and 2 bases from J, the junction contained 9 bases not matched to a gene. The germline CDR1 and CDR2 sequences are LNHDA and SQIVND (reference sequence). The CDR3 sequence: CASSIAVSQGGNTEAFF. CDR3 DNA sequence: TGTGCCAGTAGTATAGCGGTCTCACAGGGGGGCAACACTGAAGCTTTCTTT.

This clone appeared once. V usage is TRBV4-1 and J usage is TRBJ2-7; no reliable D call. This CDR3 has 14 residues. The V and J ends lost 1 base and 2 bases respectively, with 9 bases between them. Germline loops: CDR1 MGHRA, CDR2 YSYEKL. CDR3 bases: TGCGCCAGCAGCCAAGTCGGTTCTACCTACGAGCAGTACTTC. Amino acid sequence: CASSQVGSTYEQYF.

The genes are TRBV4-1 and TRBJ1-5; TRBD1 aligns across 9 bases. Germline assignment: CDR1 MGHRA and CDR2 YSYEKL. V lost 4 bases to trimming and J lost 3 bases; unmatched junction nucleotides: 4. The CDR3 contains 15 residues. CDR3 sequence: CASSRGQGLNQPQHF. The CDR3 region has the DNA TGCGCCAGCAGCCGTGGACAGGGGCTCAATCAGCCCCAGCATTTT.

The J gene is TRBJ2-1, the V gene TRBV5-5; 14 bases are shared with TRBD2. V lost 4 bases to trimming and J lost 8 bases; unmatched junction nucleotides: 8. Per germline, CDR1 SGHKS and CDR2 YYEKEE (reference sequence). This CDR3 comprises 16 residues. CDR3 amino acids: CASSRSGTSGSYEQFF. In DNA form, the CDR3 reads TGTGCCAGCAGCCGAAGTGGGACTAGCGGGAGCTATGAGCAGTTCTTC.

The chain carries TRBV18 and TRBJ2-3; 13 nucleotides agree with TRBD2. This CDR3 spans 16 amino acids. From germline, CDR1 is KGHSH and CDR2 LQKENI. With V trimmed by 5 bases and J by 0 bases, 2 bases remained unmatched. Here the CDR3 reads CASSAGLAGSTDTQYF. The CDR3 DNA sequence: TGTGCCAGCTCAGCGGGACTAGCGGGGAGCACAGATACGCAGTATTTT.

J is TRBJ2-1 and V is TRBV7-2, with 7 nucleotides matching TRBD2. CDR3 length: 12 residues. V was clipped by 6 bases and J by 10 bases; unmatched bases: 6. Germline V gives CDR1 SGHTA, CDR2 FQGNSA. CDR3 residues: CASSPPREEQFF. The CDR3, as DNA: TGTGCCAGCAGTCCCCCGCGGGAGGAGCAGTTCTTC. The complete variable domain, with remaining parts taken from reference TRBV7-2 and TRBJ2-1, reads GAGVSQSPSNKVTEKGKDVELRCDPISGHTALYWYRQSLGQGLEFLIYFQGNSAPDKSGLPSDRFSAERTGGSVSTLTIQRTQQEDSAVYLCASSPPREEQFFGPGTRLTVL.

The chain combines TRBV27 with TRBJ2-3; 10 bases fit TRBD1. Per germline, CDR1 MNHEY and CDR2 SMNVEV (reference sequence). The CDR3 contains 16 residues. With V trimmed by 4 bases and J by 0 bases, 4 bases remained unmatched. The CDR3, as DNA: TGTGCCAGCAGTTGGGGACAGGGGTTCAGCACAGATACGCAGTATTTT. It is translated as CASSWGQGFSTDTQYF.

The J gene is TRBJ2-1, the V gene TRBV6-1; unclear D gene. The CDR3 consists of 11 residues. Trimming left V 3 bases short and J 15 bases short, with 12 bases between. Germline assignment: CDR1 MNHNS and CDR2 SASEGT. This CDR3 reads CASSDPSEAFF. The CDR3 nucleotides are TGTGCCAGCAGTGATCCTAGTGAGGCGTTCTTC.

The CDR3: CASSQMAGLGDEQFF. The CDR3 DNA reads as TGTGCCAGCAGCCAAATGGCGGGACTTGGTGATGAGCAGTTCTTC. The rearrangement links TRBV7-2 to TRBJ2-1; D is perhaps TRBD2 (6 bases). Between the trimmed V and J ends, which lost 5 bases and 8 bases, there was a span of 19 bases. The germline gives CDR1 SGHTA, CDR2 FQGNSA. This CDR3 is 15 amino acids long.

The rearrangement uses TRBV7-2 and TRBJ2-3, with D possibly being TRBD2 (6 bases). Germline loops: CDR1 SGHTA, CDR2 FQGNSA. V lost 5 bases and J 0 bases, leaving 15 bases between the germline ends. The CDR3 consists of 16 residues. CDR3 region: CASSLGGRTSTDTQYF. CDR3 bases: TGTGCCAGCAGCCTGGGGGGACGGACTAGCACAGATACGCAGTATTTT.

This rearrangement joins TRBV6-1 to TRBJ2-7; maybe TRBD1 (5 bases). The CDR3 is 13 residues long. Trimming stripped 5 bases from V and 3 bases from J, with 11 bases between. CDR1 MNHNS and CDR2 SASEGT come from the germline V gene. CDR3 coding DNA: TGTGCCAGCAGTTGGGGCAGGCTCTACGAGCAGTACTTC. Its protein product is CASSWGRLYEQYF.

The genes are TRBV4-3 and TRBJ1-4; D remains ambiguous. Trimming took off 0 bases at V and 0 bases at J, with 17 bases between the two ends. CDR3 length: 19 amino acids. The V gene's germline CDR1 is LGHNA and CDR2 YSLEER. CDR3 region: CASSQDRPRGHTTNEKLFF. The CDR3 bases are TGCGCCAGCAGCCAAGATCGCCCCCGCGGGCATACAACTAATGAAAAACTGTTTTTT.

The rearrangement links TRBV21-1 to TRBJ2-2; TRBD1 is taken as the D call from the table, unchecked against the DNA. TRBV21-1 is tagged as a pseudogene. This CDR3 has 19 residues. In DNA form, the CDR3 reads TGTGCCAGCAGCGACGTGGTAAGAGACAGGGGGAAAAAACACGGGGAGCTGTTTTTT. Its translation is CASSDVVRDRGKKHGELFF.

The V gene is TRBV5-4, the J gene TRBJ2-1, with TRBD1 identical over 7 bases. The CDR3 is 16 residues long. Germline V gives CDR1 SGHNT, CDR2 YYREEE (reference sequence). J gave up 7 bases and V 3 bases, and 13 bases lay outside the gene matches. The CDR3 DNA follows: TGTGCCAGCAGCTACGACATTAACAGGGGAGTTAATGAGCAGTTCTTC. Translated, it gives CASSYDINRGVNEQFF.

V and J are TRBV5-1 and TRBJ2-2, with D possibly being TRBD1 (5 bases). The CDR3 extends over 15 amino acids. The ends were cut back, 0 bases at V and 6 bases at J, with 12 bases in the middle. CDR1 and CDR2 from the germline V gene are SGHRS and YFSETQ. The CDR3 DNA sequence: TGCGCCAGCAGCTTGGTGAGCAGGGTCCCCGGGGAGCTGTTTTTT. Translated, it gives CASSLVSRVPGELFF.

The V gene is TRBV7-6, the J gene TRBJ2-3; 8 bases are a match to TRBD2. J was trimmed by 3 bases and V by 3 bases; bases with no gene match: 5. The CDR3 extends over 15 amino acids. CDR1 SGHVS and CDR2 FNYEAQ come from the germline V gene. CDR3 nucleotides: TGTGCCAGCAGCTTGGCGGGAGGTTGGACAGATACGCAGTATTTT. Translation gives CASSLAGGWTDTQYF. Filled out from reference TRBV7-6 and TRBJ2-3, the complete variable domain reads GAGVSQSPRYKVTKRGQDVALRCDPISGHVSLYWYRQALGQGPEFLTYFNYEAQQDKSGLPNDRFSAERPEGSISTLTIQRTEQRDSAMYRCASSLAGGWTDTQYFGPGTRLTVL.

The chain is built from TRBV18 and TRBJ1-1, with D perhaps matching TRBD1 (6 bases). Trimming stripped 8 bases from V and 0 bases from J, with 10 bases between. The CDR3 totals 13 residues. CDR1 and CDR2 (germline): KGHSH, LQKENI. The CDR3 DNA follows: TGTGCCAGCGTGGGACAAGTGAACACTGAAGCTTTCTTT. Translation: CASVGQVNTEAFF.

Here the CDR3 reads CAISEGGRPNNEQFF. The CDR3, as DNA: TGTGCCATCAGTGAGGGCGGGAGACCGAACAATGAGCAGTTCTTC. The chain joins TRBV10-3 to TRBJ2-1; 7 nucleotides align to TRBD2. Germline V gives CDR1 ENHRY, CDR2 SYGVKD. This CDR3 region has 15 residues. V lost 2 bases and J lost 5; bases outside the gene matches: 6.

This clone was counted a single time. V and J are TRBV7-8 and TRBJ2-5, with 11 bases fitting TRBD2. Germline CDR1 reads SGHVS; CDR2 reads FQNEAQ. V shed 6 bases and J 0 bases; nucleotides not matched to a gene: 6. The CDR3 is made up of 16 amino acids. CDR3: CASSVRTSGYQETQYF. In DNA, the CDR3 is TGTGCCAGCAGTGTAAGGACTAGCGGGTACCAAGAGACCCAGTACTTC.

V and J are TRBV2 and TRBJ2-2; 10 bases align to TRBD1. The V gene's germline CDR1 is SNHLY and CDR2 FYNNEI. The CDR3 is made up of 13 amino acids. Trimming cost V 8 bases and J 5 bases; bases outside gene matches: 2. CDR3 bases: TGTGCCAGCCGGGGACAGGGGACCGGGGAGCTGTTTTTT. Translating it yields CASRGQGTGELFF.

The chain recombines TRBV5-1 with TRBJ2-7, with TRBD2 identical over 7 bases. The CDR3 is 15 amino acids. V trimming: 0 bases; J trimming: 4 bases; junction bases outside the gene matches: 7. The germline CDR1 and CDR2 sequences are SGHRS and YFSETQ. The CDR3 protein is CASSLGEAGEYEQYF. In nucleotides, the CDR3 is TGCGCCAGCAGCTTGGGAGAGGCGGGGGAGTACGAGCAGTACTTC.

The chain links TRBV6-5 to TRBJ1-2; TRBD1 matches at 8 bases. The V segment lost 5 bases and the J segment 3 bases; nucleotides outside the gene matches: 8. CDR3 length equals 15 residues. Germline lookup yields CDR1 MNHEY and CDR2 SVGAGI. CDR3 sequence reads: CASSNRGYGDYGYTF. CDR3 sequence (DNA): TGTGCCAGCAGTAACAGGGGGTACGGTGACTATGGCTACACCTTC.

V usage is TRBV9 and J usage is TRBJ2-7, with 8 nucleotides matching TRBD2. Germline lookup yields CDR1 SGDLS and CDR2 YYNGEE. V trimming: 4 bases; J trimming: 1 base; junction bases outside the gene matches: 4. The CDR3 sequence is 14 residues long. The CDR3 coding sequence is TGTGCCAGCAGCCCTGGGACTAGTTCCTACGAGCAGTACTTC. It encodes CASSPGTSSYEQYF.

The chain employs TRBV11-2 and TRBJ2-7, with D perhaps TRBD2 (5 bases). From germline, CDR1 is SGHAT and CDR2 FQNNGV. Trimming removed 0 bases at V and 2 bases at J, with 11 bases between. The CDR3 totals 15 residues. CDR3 sequence reads: CASSLELATTYEQYF. The CDR3 region has the DNA TGTGCCAGCAGCTTAGAGCTAGCCACAACCTACGAGCAGTACTTC. The full variable domain, in which reference TRBV11-2 and TRBJ2-7 provide the parts outside the CDR3, is EAGVAQSPRYKIIEKRQSVAFWCNPISGHATLYWYQQILGQGPKLLIQFQNNGVVDDSQLPKDRFSAERLKGVDSTLKIQPAKLEDSAVYLCASSLELATTYEQYFGPGTRLTVT.

The rearrangement joins TRBV5-1 to TRBJ2-2; 12 bases line up with TRBD2. The V gene end was trimmed by 3 bases and the J gene end by 5 bases; junction bases not matched to a gene: 5. CDR3 length: 16 residues. From germline, CDR1 is SGHRS and CDR2 YFSETQ. The CDR3 region is CASSSGLAGRTGELFF. For the CDR3, the DNA is TGCGCCAGCAGCTCCGGACTAGCGGGACGGACCGGGGAGCTGTTTTTT.